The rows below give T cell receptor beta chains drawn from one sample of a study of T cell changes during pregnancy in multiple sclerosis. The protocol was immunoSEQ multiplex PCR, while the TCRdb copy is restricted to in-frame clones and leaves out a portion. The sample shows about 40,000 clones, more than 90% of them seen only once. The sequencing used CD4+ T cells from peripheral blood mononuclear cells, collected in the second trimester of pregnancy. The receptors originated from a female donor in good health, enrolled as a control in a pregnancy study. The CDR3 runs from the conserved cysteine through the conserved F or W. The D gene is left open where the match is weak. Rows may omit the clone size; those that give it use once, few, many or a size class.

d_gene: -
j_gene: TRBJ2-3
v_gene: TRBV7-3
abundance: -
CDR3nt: TGTGCCAGCAGCTGGGGTAGCGGAGGGACAGATACGCAGTATTTT
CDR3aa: CASSWGSGGTDTQYF

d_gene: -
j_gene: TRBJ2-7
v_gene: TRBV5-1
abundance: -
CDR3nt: TGCGCCAGCAGCAAAGGTCCAGGGGATACGGGGTACTTC
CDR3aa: CASSKGPGDTGYF

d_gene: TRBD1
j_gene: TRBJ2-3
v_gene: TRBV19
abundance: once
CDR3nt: TGTGCCAGTAGTAGCCTACCGGGACAGGTCACAGATACGCAGTATTTT
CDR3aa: CASSSLPGQVTDTQYF

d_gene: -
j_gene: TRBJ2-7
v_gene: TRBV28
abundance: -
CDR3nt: TGTGCCAGCAGTTTCGCTAGCTGGACCTCCTACGAGCAGTACTTC
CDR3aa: CASSFASWTSYEQYF

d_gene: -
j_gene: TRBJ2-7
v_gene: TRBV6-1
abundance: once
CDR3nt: TGTGCCAGCAGTGTTGGAGGGGCCTCCTACGAGCAGTACTTC
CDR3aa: CASSVGGASYEQYF

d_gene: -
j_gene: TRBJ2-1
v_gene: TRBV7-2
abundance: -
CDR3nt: TGTGCCAGCAGCTTAGGGCCAGGGAACAATGAGCAGTTCTTC
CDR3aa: CASSLGPGNNEQFF

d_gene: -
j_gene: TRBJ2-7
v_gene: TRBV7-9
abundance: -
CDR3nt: TGTGCCAGCAGCTTAGGGACAGCATCCTACGAGCAGTACTTC
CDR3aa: CASSLGTASYEQYF

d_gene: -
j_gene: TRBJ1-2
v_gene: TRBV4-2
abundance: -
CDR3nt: TGTGCCAGCAGCCAAGTCCAGTCCCATGGCTACACCTTC
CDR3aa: CASSQVQSHGYTF

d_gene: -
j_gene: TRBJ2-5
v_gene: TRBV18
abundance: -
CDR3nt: TGTGCCAGCTCACCACTTCATGGGGCCCGGGAGACCCAGTACTTC
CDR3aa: CASSPLHGARETQYF

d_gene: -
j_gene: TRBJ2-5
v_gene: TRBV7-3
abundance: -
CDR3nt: TGTGCCAGCAGCTTACAACAGGAAGAGACCCAGTACTTC
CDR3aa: CASSLQQEETQYF